The rows below give T cell receptor beta chains drawn from one sample of a study of identical twins. One entry per CDR3 protein results from TCRdb running MiXCR on the 5' RACE reads. In the table there are some 900,000 distinct CDR3 sequences, 9% to 15% of which are singletons. These data were also filed under a second study, of yellow fever vaccine responses in identical twins.

Sequencing was performed on PBMCs. All receptors derive from a woman aged 18-29 years in good health. The CDR3 runs from the conserved cysteine through the conserved F or W. Fields, in order: V gene, J gene, D gene, clone size, CDR3 DNA, CDR3 protein. The D gene is left open where the match is weak. A row's size may be missing; if present it is once, few, many or a size class.

>TRBV29-1|TRBJ1-2|-|many
TGCAGCGTTGAAGTTTCAGGGGTTAGTCGCTATGGCTACACCTTC
CSVEVSGVSRYGYTF
>TRBV29-1|TRBJ2-5|TRBD2|-
TGCAGCTCCCTTGGGGGGGGCCAAGAGACCCAGTACTTC
CSSLGGGQETQYF
>TRBV18|TRBJ2-5|TRBD2|many
TGTGCCAGCAGTCCTAGCGGGTCCCAAGAGACCCAGTACTTC
CASSPSGSQETQYF
>TRBV6-5|TRBJ2-3|-|-
TGTGCCAGCAGTTACTTGGGACCTCGCACAGATACGCAGTATTTT
CASSYLGPRTDTQYF
>TRBV19|TRBJ1-3|-|-
TGTGCCAGTAGTATTTCAGGGCTCTCTGGAAACACCATATATTTT
CASSISGLSGNTIYF
>TRBV18|TRBJ2-1|-|many
TGTGCCAGCTCACCGACACGTTACAATGAGCAGTTCTTC
CASSPTRYNEQFF
>TRBV28|TRBJ2-3|-|few
TGTGCCAGCTTTTTGCGGTCCACAGATACGCAGTATTTT
CASFLRSTDTQYF
>TRBV28|TRBJ1-1|TRBD1|few
TGTGCCAGCAGTACTCGGGACAGCATGAACACTGAAGCTTTCTTT
CASSTRDSMNTEAFF
>TRBV6-5|TRBJ2-1|TRBD1|few
TGTGCCAGCAGTTCCCAGACAGGGTGGAACCACAATGAGCAGTTCTTC
CASSSQTGWNHNEQFF
>TRBV29-1|TRBJ2-1|-|few
TGCAGCGTTGCCCAGTTGGGCGATGAGCAGTTCTTC
CSVAQLGDEQFF
>TRBV5-1|TRBJ2-1|TRBD1|many
TGCGCCAGCAGGACCTTTCCGGGACAGGGGGCAGGACGAAACTACAATGAGCAGTTCTTC
CASRTFPGQGAGRNYNEQFF
>TRBV5-1|TRBJ2-1|-|few
TGCGCCAGCAGGCCAGTGGGTGGGGGCTCCTACAATGAGCAGTTCTTC
CASRPVGGGSYNEQFF
>TRBV7-8|TRBJ1-4|TRBD1|-
TGTGCCAGCAGCTTGCCGGGACAGGGGGCGCGAAAACTGTTTTTT
CASSLPGQGARKLFF
>TRBV28|TRBJ2-5|TRBD1|-
TGTGCCAGCAGTTTACGACAGGGTGGTCAGGAGACCCAGTACTTC
CASSLRQGGQETQYF
>TRBV20-1|TRBJ1-1|-|-
TGCAGTGCTCCCGTCGTTACTGAAGCTTTCTTT
CSAPVVTEAFF
>TRBV20-1|TRBJ1-5|TRBD1|-
TGCAGTGCTAGTCCCGACAGGGATAATCAGCCCCAGCATTTT
CSASPDRDNQPQHF
>TRBV20-1|TRBJ1-1|-|few
TGCAGTGCTACCCCCCGTTGGAGGGAAGTTGAAGCTTTCTTT
CSATPRWREVEAFF
>TRBV11-2|TRBJ2-1|-|-
TGTGCCAGCAGCTCGGTGAGGGAGCAGTTCTTC
CASSSVREQFF
>TRBV5-5|TRBJ1-5|-|many
TGTGCCAGCAGCTCTGTCCCCCAGGGTCAGCCCCAGCATTTT
CASSSVPQGQPQHF
>TRBV19|TRBJ2-3|TRBD2|few
TGTGCCAGTAGTATACGCCCTAGCGGGAGTTCAGATACGCAGTATTTT
CASSIRPSGSSDTQYF
>TRBV3-1|TRBJ2-1|-|few
TGTGCCAGCAGCCAGCCAGGGGGGTACAATGAGCAGTTCTTC
CASSQPGGYNEQFF
>TRBV7-3|TRBJ2-1|-|-
TGTGCCAGCAGCTTCCGTCCGGGTTACAATGAGCAGTTCTTC
CASSFRPGYNEQFF
>TRBV28|TRBJ2-2|-|-
TGTGCCAGCAGTTTCATCCCCGCGTCCCGCACCGGGGAGCTGTTTTTT
CASSFIPASRTGELFF
>TRBV27|TRBJ2-1|-|-
TGTGCCAGCAGTTTTAGGGAAGGGAATGAGCAGTTCTTC
CASSFREGNEQFF
>TRBV18|TRBJ2-5|-|-
TGTGCCAGCTCACCACCGAGTACAAAAGAGACCCAGTACTTC
CASSPPSTKETQYF
>TRBV20-1|TRBJ1-1|TRBD1|-
TGCAGTGCTAGAGATGCCGACAGGGGACACACTGAAGCTTTCTTT
CSARDADRGHTEAFF
>TRBV2|TRBJ1-5|-|few
TGTGCCAGCAGTGAATTGTACAGGACCAATCAGCCCCAGCATTTT
CASSELYRTNQPQHF
>TRBV5-6|TRBJ2-2|-|few
TGTGCCAGCAGCCCGCTCGTGGTGGCGAACACCGGGGAGCTGTTTTTT
CASSPLVVANTGELFF
>TRBV7-6|TRBJ2-5|-|-
TGTGCCACCAGAGATAACGAAGAGACCCAGTACTTC
CATRDNEETQYF